The 27 T cell receptor beta chains below all came from one sample that was sequenced in a study of blood T cell repertoires in COVID-19. Sequenced by immunoSEQ multiplex PCR; TCRdb stores in-frame clones only, minus some. This sample has roughly 300,000 clones, with about 82% found just once. Material for sequencing was peripheral blood. These receptors came from a woman aged 45 to 65 with acute or convalescent COVID-19.

The rearrangement links TRBV2 to TRBJ2-7, with 12 bases aligning to TRBD1. J lost 4 bases, V lost 4 bases, and 5 bases had no gene match. The CDR3 is 15 residues long. CDR1 and CDR2 (germline): SNHLY, FYNNEI. The CDR3 sequence is CASSGRGQGAYEQYF. The DNA of the CDR3 is TGTGCCAGCAGTGGTAGGGGACAGGGGGCTTACGAGCAGTACTTC.

The genes are TRBV24-1 and TRBJ2-2; 10 bases map to TRBD1. Germline loops: CDR1 KGHDR, CDR2 SFDVKD. V lost 6 bases and J lost 3; bases outside the gene matches: 3. CDR3 length: 15 residues. The CDR3 DNA reads as TGTGCCACCAGTCCCGGGACAGGGGACACCGGGGAGCTGTTTTTT. This translates into CATSPGTGDTGELFF.

This chain uses TRBV6-5 with TRBJ2-7; 9 bases align to TRBD2. The CDR3 runs to 14 residues. Germline V gives CDR1 MNHEY, CDR2 SVGAGI. V was pared by 7 bases and J by 3 bases, with 7 bases of the junction left unmatched. The CDR3 here is CASTPGLAYYEQYF. The CDR3 region has the DNA TGTGCCAGCACCCCCGGACTAGCGTACTACGAGCAGTACTTC.

V usage is TRBV6-6 and J usage is TRBJ2-1; 7 positions agree with TRBD2. The CDR3 spans 16 residues. Trimming at V came to 2 bases and at J to 2 bases, leaving 6 bases not matched to a gene. The V gene's germline CDR1 is MNHNY and CDR2 SVGAGI (reference sequence). This CDR3 reads CASSYGGLNPYNEQFF. CDR3 bases: TGTGCCAGCAGTTACGGGGGACTAAACCCCTACAATGAGCAGTTCTTC.

The chain uses TRBV19 and TRBJ1-2; a possible D gene is TRBD1 (6 bases). The CDR3 extends over 14 amino acids. Germline loops: CDR1 LNHDA, CDR2 SQIVND (reference sequence). The V and J ends lost 8 bases and 2 bases respectively, with 15 bases between them. In nucleotides, the CDR3 is TGTGCCAGTCTTGGGACAACACTAAACTATGGCTACACCTTC. Amino acids: CASLGTTLNYGYTF.

This clone was observed a single time. V usage is TRBV5-4 and J usage is TRBJ2-5; the match to TRBD1 covers 10 bases. Trimming at V came to 3 bases and at J to 2 bases, leaving 10 bases not matched to a gene. The CDR3 has 17 amino acids. Germline V gives CDR1 SGHNT, CDR2 YYREEE (reference sequence). In DNA, the CDR3 is TGTGCCAGCAGCTCCGTAGAGGGACAGGGGCTACAAGAGACCCAGTACTTC. It codes for CASSSVEGQGLQETQYF.

In this sample, this clone turned up once. This chain uses TRBV7-2 with TRBJ2-7; D perhaps matches TRBD1 (5 bases). Trimming took 4 bases from V and 0 from J, leaving 7 bases between them. Germline loops: CDR1 SGHTA, CDR2 FQGNSA. This CDR3 region has 13 residues. CDR3 in DNA: TGTGCCAGCAGCTATACAGGCTCCTACGAGCAGTACTTC. Its protein product is CASSYTGSYEQYF.

The genes are TRBV3-1 (or the pseudogene TRBV3-2) and TRBJ2-1; 9 nucleotides agree with TRBD1. Trimming removed 4 bases from V and 3 bases from J; junction bases left unmatched: 10. Per the germline V gene, CDR1 is LGHDT and CDR2 is YNNKEL (reference sequence). The CDR3 spans 17 residues. CDR3 amino acids: CASSLIRRTGDYNEQFF. The CDR3 bases are TGTGCCAGCAGCCTAATCAGGCGGACAGGGGACTACAATGAGCAGTTCTTC.

The CDR3 DNA follows: TGTGCCAGCAGCGTACTTGCGGGAGGGGACAATGAGCAGTTCTTC. Its translation is CASSVLAGGDNEQFF. The chain employs TRBV9 and TRBJ2-1, with 9 positions matching TRBD2. This CDR3 region has 15 residues. CDR1 and CDR2 (germline): SGDLS, YYNGEE. V trimming: 1 base; J trimming: 5 bases; junction bases outside the gene matches: 4.

The chain recombines TRBV7-9 with TRBJ1-6, with D maybe TRBD1 (5 bases). Between the trimmed V and J ends, which lost 1 base and 9 bases, there was a span of 7 bases. The germline V gene has CDR1 SEHNR and CDR2 FQNEAQ (reference sequence). CDR3 length: 13 residues. The DNA for the CDR3 is TGTGCCAGCAGCTTAGGCAGGGTTTCACCCCTCCACTTT. It encodes CASSLGRVSPLHF.

This rearrangement joins TRBV7-2 to TRBJ2-7, with TRBD2 matching 9 bases. CDR3 length equals 15 residues. Looked up from germline, CDR1 is SGHTA and CDR2 is FQGNSA. The V and J ends lost 5 bases and 3 bases, in that order; junction bases with no gene match: 8. The chain's CDR3 is CASSARGLAGYEQYF. The CDR3 bases are TGTGCCAGCAGCGCTCGGGGACTAGCTGGCTACGAGCAGTACTTC.

This clone occurred once. The V call is TRBV25-1, the J call TRBJ1-1; D unclear. The germline V gene encodes CDR1 MGHDK and CDR2 SYGVNS. The CDR3 is made up of 12 amino acids. V gave up 6 bases and J gave up 6 bases, with 11 bases separating them. DNA of the CDR3: TGTGCCAGCAGGGAGGACGGGGCTGAAGCTTTCTTT. This sequence encodes CASREDGAEAFF.

The chain links TRBV7-2 to TRBJ1-6; the match to TRBD1 covers 9 bases. V gave up 5 bases and J gave up 5 bases; unmatched junction bases: 10. The CDR3 length is 17 residues. Germline V CDR1 and CDR2: SGHTA, FQGNSA. The CDR3 here is CASSRFGTGMNNSPLHF. CDR3 in DNA: TGTGCCAGCAGCCGCTTTGGGACAGGGATGAATAATTCACCCCTCCACTTT.

This clone was recorded at least ten times. The gene calls are TRBV7-2 and TRBJ2-3, with TRBD1 as a possible D gene (6 bases). The CDR3 runs 13 residues. Trimming shortened V by 5 bases and J by 6 bases, and 12 bases separated the two germline ends. Per germline, CDR1 SGHTA and CDR2 FQGNSA. The CDR3, as DNA: TGTGCCAGCAGCGCTGACAGGAGTGATACGCAGTATTTT. This gives the protein CASSADRSDTQYF.

The chain joins TRBV4-1 to TRBJ2-1; the D gene is possibly TRBD2 (5 bases). CDR1 is MGHRA and CDR2 is YSYEKL in the germline V gene. The CDR3 loop spans 14 amino acids. V lost 2 bases and J 5 bases, leaving 10 bases between the germline ends. The CDR3 DNA is TGCGCCAGCAGCCAACCACTAGAAGACAATGAGCAGTTCTTC. Amino acid sequence: CASSQPLEDNEQFF.

This chain links TRBV6-5 with TRBJ2-2; 8 bases line up with TRBD2. CDR3 length: 14 amino acids. In germline, CDR1 is MNHEY, CDR2 SVGAGI. Unmatched junction bases numbered 4, after V lost 6 bases and J lost 4 bases. The CDR3 is CASRGAGVTGELFF. DNA for the CDR3: TGTGCCAGCAGGGGAGCGGGAGTCACCGGGGAGCTGTTTTTT.

The chain joins TRBV4-3 to TRBJ1-1; tentative D call: TRBD1 (5 bases). The V end was cut by 4 bases, the J end by 3 bases, with 15 bases between. CDR3 length: 15 residues. Germline CDR1 reads LGHNA; CDR2 reads YSLEER. In nucleotides, the CDR3 is TGCGCCAGCAGCCTTTATTACGGGGGGGACACTGAAGCTTTCTTT. This gives the protein CASSLYYGGDTEAFF.

The rearrangement joins TRBV7-2 to TRBJ1-3, with D hard to call. Germline-derived CDR1 and CDR2 are SGHTA and FQGNSA. This CDR3 region has 15 residues. Trimming took 1 base from V and 0 from J, leaving 7 bases between them. DNA of the CDR3: TGTGCCAGCAGCTTAGTTTCCCACTCTGGAAACACCATATATTTT. Protein: CASSLVSHSGNTIYF. The complete variable domain, with remaining parts taken from reference TRBV7-2 and TRBJ1-3, reads GAGVSQSPSNKVTEKGKDVELRCDPISGHTALYWYRQSLGQGLEFLIYFQGNSAPDKSGLPSDRFSAERTGGSVSTLTIQRTQQEDSAVYLCASSLVSHSGNTIYFGEGSWLTVV.

This sequence joins TRBV11-3 and TRBJ1-3, with D unresolved. The CDR3 extends over 14 amino acids. Germline V gene lookup returns CDR1 SGHNT and CDR2 YENEEA. V was cut by 5 bases and J by 6 bases, with 14 bases left in between. In DNA, the CDR3 is TGTGCCAGCAGCCCTCGTCCGGGGTCAAACACCATATATTTT. Amino acids: CASSPRPGSNTIYF. The variable domain in full, completed from reference TRBV11-3 and TRBJ1-3, reads EAGVVQSPRYKIIEKKQPVAFWCNPISGHNTLYWYLQNLGQGPELLIRYENEEAVDDSQLPKDRFSAERLKGVDSTLKIQPAELGDSAVYLCASSPRPGSNTIYFGEGSWLTVV.

This chain links TRBV29-1 with TRBJ2-7, with TRBD2 identical over 8 bases. CDR1 is SQVTM and CDR2 is ANQGSEA in the germline V gene. The CDR3 has 15 residues. V was clipped by 0 bases and J by 2 bases; unmatched bases: 6. In nucleotides, the CDR3 is TGCAGCGTTGAAGATCCGGGGGGGAGAACCTACGAGCAGTACTTC. This encodes CSVEDPGGRTYEQYF.

The chain links TRBV6-1 to TRBJ2-1, with 8 bases identical to TRBD1. V gave up 1 base and J gave up 0 bases; unmatched junction bases: 17. The CDR3 covers 21 residues. Germline loops: CDR1 MNHNS, CDR2 SASEGT. This CDR3 reads CASSEVSGTGGAPSSYNEQFF. The DNA of the CDR3 is TGTGCCAGCAGTGAAGTCTCTGGGACAGGAGGGGCTCCTAGCTCCTACAATGAGCAGTTCTTC.

The chain employs TRBV5-1 and TRBJ2-5; 13 nucleotides match TRBD2. Germline V gene data show CDR1 as SGHRS and CDR2 as YFSETQ. The CDR3 spans 18 residues. The V gene end was trimmed by 0 bases and the J gene end by 1 base; junction bases not matched to a gene: 6. This chain's CDR3 is CASSLEILAGGAQETQYF. CDR3 nucleotide sequence: TGCGCCAGCAGCTTGGAGATACTAGCGGGAGGGGCCCAAGAGACCCAGTACTTC.

The chain joins TRBV28 to TRBJ2-1; 10 bases match TRBD2. The V gene end was trimmed by 5 bases and the J gene end by 9 bases; junction bases not matched to a gene: 7. Germline CDR1 and CDR2: MDHEN and SYDVKM. The CDR3 covers 14 residues. The CDR3 spells CASSPSGRFGEQFF. The CDR3 coding sequence is TGTGCCAGCAGTCCTAGCGGGAGATTCGGTGAGCAGTTCTTC.

This chain links TRBV28 with TRBJ1-2; no firm D call. The germline CDR1 and CDR2 sequences are MDHEN and SYDVKM. CDR3 length: 14 residues. The V end was cut by 6 bases, the J end by 2 bases, with 13 bases between. The CDR3 sequence: CASSEGPGNYGYTF. For the CDR3, the DNA is TGTGCCAGCAGCGAAGGGCCGGGGAACTATGGCTACACCTTC.

The chain carries TRBV23-1 and TRBJ1-2; D remains unclear. TRBV23-1 belongs to the ORF category, with a function that is uncertain. Trimming left V 3 bases short and J 2 bases short, with 13 bases between. The CDR3 is 15 residues long. Here the CDR3 DNA reads TGCGCCAGCAGTCAGGAAATTGGAGAGAACTATGGCTACACCTTC. Residues: CASSQEIGENYGYTF.

In this sample, this clone turned up a few times. The CDR3 spells CATSDFLDRARDQPQHF. CDR3 DNA sequence: TGTGCCACCAGTGATTTCCTCGACAGGGCAAGGGATCAGCCCCAGCATTTT. V usage is TRBV24-1 and J usage is TRBJ1-5; 7 nucleotides align to TRBD1. The germline V gene encodes CDR1 KGHDR and CDR2 SFDVKD. The trim removed 1 base at V and 5 bases at J, leaving 10 bases unmatched. CDR3 size: 17 residues.

The rearrangement uses TRBV7-3 and TRBJ1-1; D uncertain. The ends were cut back, 4 bases at V and 4 bases at J, with 10 bases in the middle. This CDR3 has 13 amino acids. Germline V CDR1 and CDR2: SGHTA, FQGTGA. This chain's CDR3 is CASSSSIATEAFF. CDR3 sequence (DNA): TGTGCCAGCAGCTCCAGTATAGCCACTGAAGCTTTCTTT. The whole variable domain, remainder taken from reference TRBV7-3 and TRBJ1-1, is GAGVSQTPSNKVTEKGKYVELRCDPISGHTALYWYRQSLGQGPEFLIYFQGTGAADDSGLPNDRFFAVRPEGSVSTLKIQRTERGDSAVYLCASSSSIATEAFFGQGTRLTVV.